This T cell receptor beta chain was captured by sequencing in a study of T cells in pancreatic ductal adenocarcinoma. Study results and limitations: Compared with tumor, blood showed more total productive templates and roughly 8-fold more clonotypes.

Concerning this clone itself: Its specificity is unknown.

Measured with immunoSEQ multiplex PCR; TCRdb has only the in-frame clones, and not every one. The table includes approximately 13,000 clones, roughly 85% detected once. The J segment lost 4 bases and the V segment lost 1 base, leaving 3 bases of the junction unmatched. CDR1 is SGHAT and CDR2 is FQNNGV in the germline V gene. This CDR3 is 16 amino acids long. Selected pancreatic ductal adenocarcinoma patients had undergone surgery without neoadjuvant therapy. Material for sequencing was PBMCs. This clonotype was obtained from a human donor with pancreatic ductal adenocarcinoma. The V gene is TRBV11-2, the J gene TRBJ2-3, with 12 bases identical to TRBD2. The CDR3 protein is CASSLALAGGPDTQYF. The CDR3 DNA reads TGTGCCAGCAGCTTAGCGCTAGCGGGAGGGCCAGATACGCAGTATTTT.